These T cell receptor beta chains were read from a single sample in a study of blood T cell repertoires in COVID-19. Clones were read by immunoSEQ multiplex PCR, and TCRdb kept only the in-frame ones, dropping some. In the table there are 180,000 or so clones, about 91% of which are singletons. The source material was PBMCs or T cells enriched from blood (not recorded which). The receptors originated from a middle-aged woman with acute COVID-19. CDR3s include the opening cysteine and the closing phenylalanine or tryptophan. Each record gives: J gene, V gene, CDR3 protein.

TRBJ2-7 | TRBV7-2 | CASSTAGGPSYEQYF
TRBJ1-4 | TRBV28 | CASSRTGSNEKLFF
TRBJ2-3 | TRBV5-4 | CASSNLGLAGVLPYTDTQYF
TRBJ1-4 | TRBV4-1 | CASSQDSTGRGEKLFF
TRBJ2-1 | TRBV5-1 | CASSQTVGVVSGEQFF
TRBJ2-7 | TRBV12-3/TRBV12-4 | CASRRTGRNEQYF
TRBJ2-7 | TRBV18 | CASSPQSGQNEQYF
TRBJ2-1 | TRBV7-2 | CASSVSGRSDNEQFF
TRBJ2-1 | TRBV29-1 | CSVEAVAGGRSSYNEQFF
TRBJ2-1 | TRBV6-5 | CASRSGTGGDNEQFF
TRBJ1-2 | TRBV12-5 | CASGLARRTADNTNYGYTF
TRBJ1-3 | TRBV23-1 | CASSPNGQGLLNSGNTIYF
TRBJ2-1 | TRBV19 | CASSKMAGGPVEQFF
TRBJ2-1 | TRBV5-1 | CASAFGTSGGAVDNEQFF
TRBJ2-7 | TRBV7-9 | CASTPGGSYEQYF
TRBJ2-5 | TRBV15 | CATSPGTSGVETQYF
TRBJ1-2 | TRBV5-4 | CASSSGQGAGGYTF
TRBJ2-1 | TRBV9 | CASSVAPTSGRPSSYNEQFF
TRBJ2-3 | TRBV18 | CASSPSTDTQYF
TRBJ2-3 | TRBV18 | CASSPPSGGTDTQYF
TRBJ2-3 | TRBV9 | CASSQSLASGIRGHTDTQYF
TRBJ2-1 | TRBV10-1 | CASSDRGGPRNEQFF
TRBJ2-1 | TRBV19 | CASSTGRASLDEQFF
TRBJ1-2 | TRBV9 | CASSPTPGRGLFDGYTF
TRBJ2-1 | TRBV4-1 | CASSQGQGAVDEQFF
TRBJ2-7 | TRBV2 | CASRTLATEQYF
TRBJ2-3 | TRBV3-1/TRBV3-2 | CASSQTTLTEPTDTQYF
TRBJ2-7 | TRBV30 | CAWRLDRALTF
TRBJ2-5 | TRBV24-1 | CATSSGSQETQYF
TRBJ2-5 | TRBV11-3 | CASSPGLAEETQYF
TRBJ1-5 | TRBV4-3 | CASSQDCNAEECQPQHF
TRBJ2-1 | TRBV10-3 | CAISEGLSMNEQFF
TRBJ2-1 | TRBV28 | CASSQGLAGAKLNEQFF
TRBJ1-4 | TRBV18 | CASSPGQGAEEKLFF
TRBJ1-2 | TRBV6-1 | CASSDGGAGYGYTF
TRBJ1-1 | TRBV10-2 | CASSLDGRGLNTEAFF
TRBJ1-5 | TRBV9 | CASSVGSEQPQHF
TRBJ2-2 | TRBV9 | CASSVSGSYTGELFF
TRBJ1-4 | TRBV7-5 | CARSLIPTGGDNEKLFF
TRBJ1-5 | TRBV2 | CASSGSTGGMSQPQHF
TRBJ2-7 | TRBV4-1 | CASSHTPRGVYEQYF
TRBJ2-1 | TRBV2 | CASSDILAGGYNEQFF
TRBJ1-3 | TRBV28 | CASSLSGRVYGNTIYF
TRBJ2-1 | TRBV6-2/TRBV6-3 | CASSYSSGTLEQFF
TRBJ2-5 | TRBV4-1 | CASSQDNREETQYF
TRBJ2-2 | TRBV5-5 | CASSLVWGDTGELFF
TRBJ2-7 | TRBV30 | CAWSGQLMTYEQYF